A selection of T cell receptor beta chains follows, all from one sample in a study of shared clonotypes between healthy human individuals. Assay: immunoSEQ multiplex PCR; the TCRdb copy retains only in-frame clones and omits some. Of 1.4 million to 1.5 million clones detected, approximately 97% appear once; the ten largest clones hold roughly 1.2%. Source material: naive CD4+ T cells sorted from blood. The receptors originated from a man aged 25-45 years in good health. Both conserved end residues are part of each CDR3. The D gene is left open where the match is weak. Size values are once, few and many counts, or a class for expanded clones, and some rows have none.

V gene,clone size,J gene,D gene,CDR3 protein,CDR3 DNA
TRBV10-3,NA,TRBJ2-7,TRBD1,CASRPGQGTYEQYF,TGTGCCTCCCGTCCGGGACAGGGGACTTACGAGCAGTACTTC
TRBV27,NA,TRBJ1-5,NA,CASSLHALVDNQPQHF,TGTGCCAGCAGTTTACATGCCCTGGTGGACAATCAGCCCCAGCATTTT
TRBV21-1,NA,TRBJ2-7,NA,CASSIRTPPGYEQYF,TGTGCCAGCAGCATTAGGACCCCACCGGGCTACGAGCAGTACTTC
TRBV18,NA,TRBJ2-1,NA,CASSPRREDEQFF,TGTGCCAGCTCACCACGGAGAGAGGATGAGCAGTTCTTC
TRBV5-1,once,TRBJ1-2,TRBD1,CASSLEGQPWGYTF,TGCGCCAGCAGCTTGGAGGGACAGCCCTGGGGCTACACCTTC
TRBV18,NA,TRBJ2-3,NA,CASSLGLSKFTDTQYF,TGTGCCAGCTCACTCGGACTGTCGAAGTTCACAGATACGCAGTATTTT
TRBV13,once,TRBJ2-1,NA,CASSLPYPIPGFEQFF,TGTGCCAGCAGCTTACCCTACCCTATTCCCGGTTTTGAGCAGTTCTTC
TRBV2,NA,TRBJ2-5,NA,CASRYSGETQYF,TGTGCCAGCAGATACAGCGGGGAGACCCAGTACTTC
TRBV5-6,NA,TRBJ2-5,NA,CASSLVWGETQYF,TGTGCCAGCAGCTTGGTTTGGGGAGAGACCCAGTACTTC
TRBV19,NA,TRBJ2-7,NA,CASSPGPPYEQYF,TGTGCCAGTAGTCCGGGGCCTCCCTACGAGCAGTACTTC
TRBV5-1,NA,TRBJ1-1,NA,CASSQFGGQNTEAFF,TGCGCCAGCAGCCAATTCGGCGGACAGAACACTGAAGCTTTCTTT
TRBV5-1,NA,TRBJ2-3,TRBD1,CASSYTLRAGGTDTQYF,TGCGCCAGCAGTTATACCCTGAGGGCAGGGGGTACAGATACGCAGTATTTT
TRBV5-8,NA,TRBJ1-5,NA,CASSSVDLRLSNQPQHF,TGTGCCAGCAGCTCGGTAGATTTGCGTTTGAGCAATCAGCCCCAGCATTTT
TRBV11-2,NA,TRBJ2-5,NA,CASSSSRETQYF,TGTGCCAGCAGCTCCTCTAGAGAGACCCAGTACTTC
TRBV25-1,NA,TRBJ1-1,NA,CASSESWGPSAEAFF,TGTGCCAGCAGTGAATCGTGGGGTCCGAGCGCTGAAGCTTTCTTT
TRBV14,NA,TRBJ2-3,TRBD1,CASSQRQGTDTQYF,TGTGCCAGCAGCCAGAGACAGGGGACAGATACGCAGTATTTT